Presented here are 26 T cell receptor beta chains from one specimen sequenced in a study of T cells in Graves' hyperthyroidism and ophthalmopathy. Researchers amplified the TCR beta CDR3 regions from RNA transcripts. The study used the HTBI primer set for a first-round RT-PCR of the TCR CDR3. TCRdb reprocessed the multiplex PCR reads with MiXCR, giving one entry per CDR3 protein. The table records more than 500,000 distinct CDR3 sequences, 40% to 55% of them present only once. Source material: peripheral blood or thyroid tissue (not recorded which). Receptors were obtained from an adult woman with Graves' disease, either hyperthyroidism or ophthalmopathy (not recorded which).

This clonotype has only a few counts. The chain carries TRBV10-3 and TRBJ2-7, with D possibly matching TRBD2 (5 bases). V gave up 4 bases and J gave up 2 bases, with 21 bases separating them. Germline lookup yields CDR1 ENHRY and CDR2 SYGVKD. The CDR3 is made up of 17 amino acids. The CDR3 loop is CAISVSDRRWSAYEQYF. Written as DNA, the CDR3 is TGTGCCATCAGTGTCTCCGATCGGAGGTGGAGCGCCTACGAGCAGTACTTC.

The chain employs TRBV7-9 and TRBJ1-1, with 7 positions matching TRBD1. Per the germline V gene, CDR1 is SEHNR and CDR2 is FQNEAQ (reference sequence). The CDR3 totals 15 residues. V lost 6 bases to trimming and J lost 2 bases; unmatched junction nucleotides: 9. CDR3 amino acids: CASSVSGQPNTEAFF. CDR3 sequence (DNA): TGTGCCAGCAGTGTTTCGGGACAGCCTAACACTGAAGCTTTCTTT.

The chain couples TRBV20-1 to TRBJ1-2; no firm D call. V was trimmed by 0 bases and J by 6 bases, leaving 14 bases between them. CDR3 length equals 14 residues. CDR1 is DFQATT and CDR2 is SNEGSKA in the germline V gene (reference sequence). This CDR3 is CSARDSSGFHGYTF. For the CDR3, the DNA is TGCAGTGCTAGAGATAGTTCCGGGTTCCATGGCTACACCTTC.

V is TRBV5-1 and J is TRBJ1-2; no clear D gene. Trimming left V 1 base short and J 8 bases short, with 21 bases between. The CDR3 totals 16 residues. CDR1 and CDR2 (germline): SGHRS, YFSETQ. The CDR3, as DNA: TGCGCCAGCAGCTTGCAAGGCCCCGCCTCAAGCGGGGGCTACACCTTC. Translating gives CASSLQGPASSGGYTF.

The rearrangement links TRBV7-2 to TRBJ2-7; TRBD1 matches 8 bases. Germline trimming cut 0 bases from V and 2 bases from J; bases unmatched to any gene: 6. The germline CDR1 and CDR2 sequences are SGHTA and FQGNSA. The CDR3 loop spans 16 amino acids. The CDR3 is CASSLAPGGSTYEQYF. In DNA, the CDR3 is TGTGCCAGCAGCTTAGCCCCAGGGGGCTCCACCTACGAGCAGTACTTC.

There are a few counts of this clonotype. The chain couples TRBV20-1 to TRBJ2-5; D gene uncertain. Germline V CDR1 and CDR2: DFQATT, SNEGSKA (reference sequence). The CDR3 contains 13 residues. V was cut by 5 bases and J by 4 bases, with 14 bases left in between. CDR3: CSAPPWHTETQYF. The CDR3 DNA is TGCAGTGCTCCCCCTTGGCACACAGAGACCCAGTACTTC.

The chain is built from TRBV4-2 and TRBJ1-2; 7 bases map to TRBD1. CDR1 and CDR2 from the germline V gene are LGHNA and YNFKEQ. The CDR3 spans 16 residues. Trimming took 4 bases from V and 0 from J; bases not matched to a gene: 8. The CDR3 bases are TGTGCCAGCAGCCGCGACCGGGACAGAGCTAACTATGGCTACACCTTC. Protein sequence: CASSRDRDRANYGYTF.

The J gene is TRBJ1-5, the V gene TRBV7-8; D not certain. Germline V gives CDR1 SGHVS, CDR2 FQNEAQ. Trimming took 2 bases from V and 4 from J, leaving 9 bases between them. This CDR3 is 14 amino acids long. The CDR3 DNA reads TGTGCCAGCAGCTTACAGGCAGCTAATCAGCCCCAGCATTTT. Translation: CASSLQAANQPQHF.

The genes are TRBV5-5 and TRBJ1-2; D possibly corresponds to TRBD1 (5 bases). With 3 bases removed from V and 6 bases from J, the gap between germline ends came to 21 bases. Germline V lookup: CDR1 SGHKS, CDR2 YYEKEE (reference sequence). This CDR3 region has 16 residues. The CDR3 DNA reads as TGTGCCAGCAGCTATACAAGGCCCCTCCTAGGGGATGGCTACACCTTC. Its translation is CASSYTRPLLGDGYTF.

The V gene is TRBV29-1, the J gene TRBJ2-7; D uncertain. The V gene's germline CDR1 is SQVTM and CDR2 ANQGSEA. Trimming took 4 bases from V and 0 from J, leaving 10 bases between them. The CDR3 has 13 residues. The chain's CDR3 is CSVGPGDSYEQYF. For the CDR3, the DNA is TGCAGCGTTGGGCCAGGCGACTCCTACGAGCAGTACTTC.

This clonotype was seen once. This sequence joins TRBV11-1 and TRBJ1-1, with D unresolved. Trimming removed 3 bases at V and 8 bases at J, with 13 bases between. Germline loops: CDR1 SGHAT, CDR2 FQDESV (reference sequence). The CDR3 is 13 residues long. The CDR3 is CASSFAGGREAFF. The CDR3 DNA sequence: TGTGCCAGCAGCTTTGCGGGAGGGCGGGAAGCTTTCTTT.

This clonotype was observed many times. The junction and the germline gene differ at one end; a read error may be behind it. The CDR3 DNA reads as TGCGCCAACAGCTTGTTGGGGGAAGGGAACACTGAAGCTTTCTTT. Protein sequence: CANSLLGEGNTEAFF. This sequence joins TRBV5-1 and TRBJ1-1; the D gene is possibly TRBD1 (5 bases). CDR1 and CDR2 (germline): SGHRS, YFSETQ. This CDR3 is built from 15 residues. The entire variable domain, with the rest obtained from reference TRBV5-1 and TRBJ1-1, is as follows: KAGVTQTPRYLIKTRGQQVTLSCSPISGHRSVSWYQQTPGQGLQFLFEYFSETQRNKGNFPGRFSGRQFSNSRSEMNVSTLELGDSALYLCANSLLGEGNTEAFFGQGTRLTVV.

This clonotype has ten or more counts. The chain couples TRBV5-8 to TRBJ2-5; D is perhaps TRBD2 (6 bases). The CDR3 sequence is 14 residues long. Germline CDR1 is SGHTS and CDR2 is YDEGEE. Between the trimmed V and J ends, which lost 4 bases and 5 bases, there was a span of 15 bases. The CDR3 coding sequence is TGTGCCAGCAGCCTCACGGAGGGCAGGGAGACCCAGTACTTC. It specifies CASSLTEGRETQYF.

The chain uses TRBV20-1 and TRBJ2-5, with D perhaps TRBD1 (6 bases). The CDR3 loop spans 13 amino acids. Trimming took 2 bases from V and 5 from J, leaving 12 bases between them. In germline, CDR1 is DFQATT, CDR2 SNEGSKA (reference sequence). CDR3 nucleotide sequence: TGCAGTGCTAGACAGGGGTCCCCCGAGACCCAGTACTTC. Translated: CSARQGSPETQYF.

The V and J genes are TRBV7-9 and TRBJ2-7, with TRBD2 matching 8 bases. Trimming cost V 0 bases and J 6 bases; bases outside gene matches: 7. The CDR3 sequence is 15 residues long. Germline-derived CDR1 and CDR2 are SEHNR and FQNEAQ (reference sequence). In DNA form, the CDR3 reads TGTGCCAGCAGCTTAGCGGGGGCGGGAGGTCGCGAGCAGTACTTC. Its translation is CASSLAGAGGREQYF.

V gene TRBV28 combines with J gene TRBJ1-4, with 9 bases lining up with TRBD1. The length of the CDR3 is 13 residues. The ends lost 6 bases at V and 6 bases at J; junction bases unmatched: 2. Per the germline V gene, CDR1 is MDHEN and CDR2 is SYDVKM. The CDR3 reads CASSWTGDEKLFF. DNA of the CDR3: TGTGCCAGCAGCTGGACAGGGGATGAAAAACTGTTTTTT.

This clonotype was counted only a few times. The chain has TRBV7-3 and TRBJ2-3; 9 bases fit TRBD2. CDR1 and CDR2 from the germline V gene are SGHTA and FQGTGA. CDR3 length: 15 residues. J gave up 2 bases and V 6 bases, and 6 bases lay outside the gene matches. CDR3 in amino acids: CASSASGRNTDTQYF. CDR3 DNA sequence: TGTGCCAGCAGTGCCAGCGGGAGGAACACAGATACGCAGTATTTT.

This CDR3 reads CASSSDPNYGYTF. The CDR3 bases are TGTGCCAGCAGTTCTGACCCGAACTATGGCTACACCTTC. J is TRBJ1-2 and V is TRBV6-6; no clear D gene. The CDR3 loop spans 13 amino acids. Looked up from germline, CDR1 is MNHNY and CDR2 is SVGAGI (reference sequence). V dropped 4 bases and J dropped 2 bases, with 8 bases sitting between them.

Only one count was recorded for this clonotype. This chain links TRBV15 with TRBJ2-6; D is perhaps TRBD1 or TRBD2 (5 bases each). V gave up 2 bases and J gave up 4 bases, with 12 bases separating them. This CDR3 spans 16 amino acids. Germline assignment: CDR1 LNHNV and CDR2 YYDKDF (reference sequence). CDR3 sequence: CATSRSGRDGANVLTF. CDR3 nucleotides: TGTGCCACCAGCAGATCCGGCAGGGACGGGGCCAACGTCCTGACTTTC.

The J gene is TRBJ1-3, the V gene TRBV12-5; D gene ambiguous. The CDR3 contains 15 residues. V was shortened by 5 bases and J by 0 bases, with 11 bases between the two germline ends. CDR1 and CDR2 (germline): LGHNT, FRNRAP. The CDR3 loop is CASGTWTDSGNTIYF. The CDR3, as DNA: TGTGCTAGTGGTACATGGACTGACTCTGGAAACACCATATATTTT.

The rearrangement uses TRBV19 and TRBJ2-1; TRBD2 matches at 9 bases. Germline values: CDR1 LNHDA, CDR2 SQIVND (reference sequence). V dropped 6 bases and J dropped 6; count of bases not matched to a gene: 12. The CDR3 is made up of 16 amino acids. The CDR3 region has the DNA TGTGCCAGTAGAAGAAATAGCGGGAGATCTATCAATGAGCAGTTCTTC. This gives the protein CASRRNSGRSINEQFF.

This clonotype was counted many times. The rearrangement links TRBV29-1 to TRBJ2-2; D assignment may be TRBD1 or TRBD2 (6 bases each). The CDR3 length is 16 residues. Per germline, CDR1 SQVTM and CDR2 ANQGSEA. Between the trimmed V and J ends, which lost 1 base and 2 bases, there was a span of 14 bases. The CDR3 DNA sequence: TGCAGCGTTGAAGGGAAGGAGGGGGTCAACACCGGGGAGCTGTTTTTT. This gives the protein CSVEGKEGVNTGELFF.

The chain joins TRBV6-1 to TRBJ2-5, with D possibly being TRBD2 (5 bases). Germline V gene lookup returns CDR1 MNHNS and CDR2 SASEGT. This CDR3 spans 16 amino acids. Between the trimmed V and J ends, which lost 1 base and 2 bases, there was a span of 14 bases. The CDR3 region is CASSEEPTGGQETQYF. The CDR3 DNA is TGTGCCAGCAGTGAAGAACCGACGGGCGGGCAAGAGACCCAGTACTTC.

The chain employs TRBV10-3 and TRBJ1-2, with TRBD1 as a possible D gene (5 bases). CDR1 is ENHRY and CDR2 is SYGVKD in the germline V gene. CDR3 length: 13 amino acids. V was pared by 8 bases and J by 4 bases, with 14 bases between. This CDR3 reads CAIGATETYGYTF. CDR3 sequence (DNA): TGTGCCATCGGTGCGACAGAGACCTATGGCTACACCTTC.

This rearrangement joins TRBV7-9 to TRBJ2-5; 13 nucleotides match TRBD2. V gave up 3 bases and J gave up 5 bases; unmatched junction bases: 6. The CDR3 extends over 16 amino acids. Germline CDR1 is SEHNR and CDR2 is FQNEAQ (reference sequence). CDR3 nucleotide sequence: TGTGCCAGCAGCTTGGTACTAGCGGGAGGGCACGAGACCCAGTACTTC. Translating gives CASSLVLAGGHETQYF.

The gene calls are TRBV25-1 and TRBJ1-1, with D uncertain. This CDR3 region has 12 residues. CDR1 MGHDK and CDR2 SYGVNS come from the germline V gene. Trimming removed 0 bases from V and 12 bases from J, with 11 bases in between. The CDR3 DNA reads as TGTGCCAGCAGTGAATATAGAGGACCTCCTTTCTTT. Protein: CASSEYRGPPFF. Together with reference TRBV25-1 and TRBJ1-1, the CDR3 gives the full variable domain: EADIYQTPRYLVIGTGKKITLECSQTMGHDKMYWYQQDPGMELHLIHYSYGVNSTEKGDLSSESTVSRIRTEHFPLTLESARPSHTSQYLCASSEYRGPPFFGQGTRLTVV.